Included here is one T cell receptor (beta chain) sequence, with context. The antigen remains undetermined. Libraries were prepared by immunoSEQ multiplex PCR; TCRdb keeps only in-frame clonotypes and omits some of them. This sample carries some 40,000 clones, around 80% of them seen once, and the ten largest clones take 3% to 4.5%. Germline V lookup: CDR1 SGHVS, CDR2 FNYEAQ. The CDR3 sequence is 14 residues long. V dropped 4 bases and J dropped 5 bases, with 15 bases sitting between them. This sample was included in a study of vaccination effects on CD4 cells after COVID-19. Cultured cells yielded isolated CD4+ T cells after about ten days. PCR confirmed that the person was infected with SARS-CoV-2 between March and December 2020. Participants received two doses of either the BNT162b2 or mRNA-1273 vaccine.

The chain couples TRBV7-6 to TRBJ2-7; maybe TRBD1 (5 bases). The starting material was CD4+ T cells from PBMCs cultured without peptide, obtained after COVID-19 vaccination. The origin of this receptor is a human donor who had a prior SARS-CoV-2 infection. Here the CDR3 reads CASSSFPGNHEQYF. In nucleotides, the CDR3 is TGTGCCAGCAGCTCCTTTCCAGGGAACCACGAGCAGTACTTC.